The entry that follows covers one TCR beta chain sequence. The sample comes from a study of blood T cell repertoires in COVID-19. Overall study: Samples of COVID-19 (acute and convalescent) were obtained from the United States, Italy and Spain. PBMCs, B-cell-depleted T cells, or T cells provided the cDNA or gDNA that made up the material.

As handled by the study authors: By means of reference gene primer amplification, nucleated cell counts were estimated. Measured with immunoSEQ multiplex PCR; TCRdb has only the in-frame clones, and not every one. Clonal size and the V and J genes are those of that table, whereas D and trimming came from the DNA. This sample has about 370,000 clones, with more than 70% found just once. The CDR3 is 13 residues long. Trimming took 0 bases from V and 4 from J, leaving 6 bases between them. The germline V gene has CDR1 SGHNT and CDR2 YYREEE (reference sequence). The TCR sequence derives from a woman in her twenties or thirties with COVID-19, enrolled during active disease. This chain joins TRBV5-4 and TRBJ2-3; D is perhaps TRBD2 (5 bases). The sample consisted of peripheral blood. The CDR3 loop reads CASSLDGADTQYF. CDR3 DNA: TGTGCCAGCAGCTTGGACGGGGCAGATACGCAGTATTTT.